This T cell receptor beta chain is from a study of Graves' ophthalmopathy and Graves' hyperthyroidism. This clonotype was counted ten times or more. V shed 6 bases and J shed 0 bases, with 15 bases lying between them. CDR1 and CDR2 from the germline V gene are MNHNS and SASEGT. The CDR3 sequence is 15 residues long. Amplifying from RNA transcripts, the study obtained TCR beta CDR3 regions. RT-PCR was first run with HTBI primers, then multiplex PCR in a second round. TCRdb fed the multiplex PCR reads into MiXCR, producing one record per CDR3 protein. The sample holds 450,000 or so distinct CDR3 sequences; over 13% are singletons and the top ten take over 8%.

V and J are TRBV6-1 and TRBJ2-7, with a possible D match to TRBD1 (5 bases). This TCR was recovered from a woman aged 30 to 39 with Graves' ophthalmopathy. The sequenced sample consisted of blood. In DNA, the CDR3 is TGTGCCAGCAGCCTTAGGGCAGGGTACTCCTACGAGCAGTACTTC. This encodes CASSLRAGYSYEQYF.